A single sample gave rise to the 32 T cell receptor beta chains below, sequenced in a study of shared clonotypes between healthy human individuals. Assay: immunoSEQ multiplex PCR; the TCRdb copy retains only in-frame clones and omits some. This table has roughly 700,000 clones, 90% appearing once. The sequencing sample was made of memory CD8+ T cells from PBMCs. Indicated subset: CD45RO+ cells pooled with CCR7-negative TemRA cells. The receptors come from a man aged 18-30 years in good health. Some clones in this sample may be carry-over from other donors' samples.

The chain combines TRBV13 with TRBJ2-7; TRBD2 matches 11 bases. The CDR3 totals 15 residues. The V segment lost 5 bases and the J segment 1 base; nucleotides outside the gene matches: 4. Germline V gene sequence: CDR1 PRHDT, CDR2 FYEKMQ (reference sequence). CDR3 sequence: CASSHLAGGSYEQYF. The CDR3 nucleotides read TGTGCCAGCAGCCACCTAGCGGGAGGATCCTACGAGCAGTACTTC.

The chain uses TRBV5-1 and TRBJ2-1; 9 nucleotides agree with TRBD1. Germline trimming cut 4 bases from V and 0 bases from J; bases unmatched to any gene: 14. The CDR3 runs 19 residues. Germline CDR1 SGHRS, CDR2 YFSETQ. The CDR3 reads CASSQGQGWSGSSYNEQFF. The CDR3 nucleotides are TGCGCCAGCAGCCAGGGACAGGGTTGGAGCGGATCCTCCTACAATGAGCAGTTCTTC.

This chain connects TRBV5-4 to TRBJ2-7; tentatively, D is TRBD1 (6 bases). This CDR3 has 11 residues. Germline values: CDR1 SGHNT, CDR2 YYREEE (reference sequence). Trimming pared 2 bases from V and 6 bases from J, leaving 6 bases between. CDR3 in amino acids: CASSFRGEQYF. For the CDR3, the DNA is TGTGCCAGCAGCTTCAGGGGCGAGCAGTACTTC. Combining the CDR3 with reference TRBV5-4 and TRBJ2-7 gives the whole variable domain ETGVTQSPTHLIKTRGQQVTLRCSSQSGHNTVSWYQQALGQGPQFIFQYYREEENGRGNFPPRFSGLQFPNYSSELNVNALELDDSALYLCASSFRGEQYFGPGTRLTVT.

The V call is TRBV7-7, the J call TRBJ2-5, with 9 bases aligning to TRBD1. The J call may be mistaken, given a closer DNA end match to TRBJ2-7. The germline V gene encodes CDR1 SSHAT and CDR2 FNYEAQ (reference sequence). The CDR3 runs to 14 residues. The CDR3 is CASSLGTGLYEQYF. The CDR3 nucleotides read TGTGCCAGCAGCTTGGGGACAGGGCTCTACGAGCAGTACTTC.

The V gene is TRBV5-8, the J gene TRBJ1-5; 8 nucleotides agree with TRBD1. CDR3 length: 14 amino acids. Germline values: CDR1 SGHTS, CDR2 YDEGEE. Losses at the gene ends were 2 bases for V and 6 bases for J; bases not matched to a gene: 4. CDR3 region: CASSLGQGGQPQHF. The CDR3 DNA is TGTGCCAGCAGCTTAGGACAGGGCGGTCAGCCCCAGCATTTT.

About this clone: This sample includes further DNA sequences coding for the same CDR3. This rearrangement joins TRBV19 to TRBJ1-1, with 8 bases fitting TRBD1. CDR1 is LNHDA, CDR2 SQIVND, per germline (reference sequence). This CDR3 comprises 14 residues. Trimming removed 3 bases from V and 1 base from J; junction bases left unmatched: 1. CDR3 DNA: TGTGCCAGTAGTATCGGACAGGGGAACACTGAAGCTTTCTTT. It encodes CASSIGQGNTEAFF.

V is TRBV29-1 and J is TRBJ2-5; D is unresolved. This CDR3 is built from 16 residues. V lost 7 bases and J 6 bases, leaving 27 bases between the germline ends. Germline V gene sequence: CDR1 SQVTM, CDR2 ANQGSEA. CDR3 coding DNA: TGCAGCGCTCACTCAGGCCCTCAAGACATGACGAAGACCCAGTACTTC. Protein sequence: CSAHSGPQDMTKTQYF.

The chain uses TRBV11-1 and TRBJ2-7; maybe TRBD2 (5 bases). This CDR3 comprises 14 residues. Germline CDR1 reads SGHAT; CDR2 reads FQDESV (reference sequence). V lost 5 bases and J 1 base, leaving 12 bases between the germline ends. The CDR3 loop is CASSLTRGSYEQYF. CDR3 coding DNA: TGTGCCAGCAGCCTGACCCGAGGGTCCTACGAGCAGTACTTC.

The chain uses TRBV6-4 and TRBJ2-3; D is possibly TRBD2 (6 bases). The ends were cut back, 0 bases at V and 4 bases at J, with 11 bases in the middle. Per the germline V gene, CDR1 is MRHNA and CDR2 is SNTAGT. The CDR3 length is 15 residues. CDR3 residues: CASSDSPGEADTQYF. DNA for the CDR3: TGTGCCAGCAGTGACTCCCCCGGGGAGGCAGATACGCAGTATTTT.

The chain couples TRBV10-3 to TRBJ2-1; TRBD1 matches 8 bases. The CDR3 is made up of 15 amino acids. With V trimmed by 1 base and J by 3 bases, 2 bases remained unmatched. Germline CDR1 and CDR2: ENHRY and SYGVKD. The CDR3 region has the DNA TGTGCCATCAGTGAGTGGACAGGGATCTACAATGAGCAGTTCTTC. Its translation: CAISEWTGIYNEQFF.

The CDR3 DNA follows: TGTGCCAGTTTTGGGGCCAGGTCATCTGGAAACACCATATATTTT. Its translation: CASFGARSSGNTIYF. This chain joins TRBV11-2 and TRBJ1-3, with D perhaps TRBD1 (5 bases). V lost 9 bases and J 1 base, leaving 16 bases between the germline ends. The CDR3 consists of 15 residues. CDR1 and CDR2 (germline): SGHAT, FQNNGV.

The rearrangement uses TRBV4-1 and TRBJ1-2; TRBD1 might be the D (5 bases). The germline CDR1 and CDR2 sequences are MGHRA and YSYEKL. This CDR3 is built from 17 residues. The V and J ends lost 1 base and 0 bases respectively, with 15 bases between them. The DNA for the CDR3 is TGCGCCAGCAGCCAAGCTTCACCGGGGGACCCTAACTATGGCTACACCTTC. Amino acids: CASSQASPGDPNYGYTF.

The chain carries TRBV4-1 and TRBJ2-3; 11 bases align to TRBD2. The length of the CDR3 is 18 residues. V lost 8 bases to trimming and J lost 1 base; unmatched junction nucleotides: 14. CDR1 is MGHRA and CDR2 is YSYEKL in the germline V gene. The DNA for the CDR3 is TGCGCCAGCGGACGAGGGACTAGCGGAGAGCCGGGCACAGATACGCAGTATTTT. Its translation is CASGRGTSGEPGTDTQYF.

The V gene is TRBV7-9, the J gene TRBJ2-4; TRBD1 matches 8 bases. The germline gives CDR1 SEHNR, CDR2 FQNEAQ (reference sequence). There are 16 residues in the CDR3. V dropped 5 bases and J dropped 2; count of bases not matched to a gene: 8. The CDR3 region is CASSPGQGPSKNIQYF. DNA of the CDR3: TGTGCCAGCAGCCCAGGACAGGGCCCTTCCAAAAACATTCAGTACTTC.

This rearrangement joins TRBV5-6 to TRBJ2-7; no firm D call. The ends were cut back, 0 bases at V and 0 bases at J, with 10 bases in the middle. CDR1 and CDR2 (germline): SGHDT, YYEEEE. This CDR3 has 15 amino acids. CDR3 amino acids: CASSLGTLSSYEQYF. The CDR3 DNA reads as TGTGCCAGCAGCTTGGGGACCCTTAGCTCCTACGAGCAGTACTTC. Looking up the rest from reference TRBV5-6 and TRBJ2-7 gives the full variable domain: DAGVTQSPTHLIKTRGQQVTLRCSPKSGHDTVSWYQQALGQGPQFIFQYYEEEERQRGNFPDRFSGHQFPNYSSELNVNALLLGDSALYLCASSLGTLSSYEQYFGPGTRLTVT.

The chain links TRBV6-6 to TRBJ1-1; D perhaps matches TRBD1 (5 bases). CDR3 length: 12 residues. The ends were cut back, 7 bases at V and 4 bases at J, with 10 bases in the middle. The germline CDR1 and CDR2 sequences are MNHNY and SVGAGI (reference sequence). CDR3 sequence reads: CASNGGITEAFF. CDR3 nucleotides: TGTGCCAGCAACGGGGGAATCACTGAAGCTTTCTTT.

This clone was picked up one time. The chain joins TRBV5-1 to TRBJ1-1; 7 bases fit TRBD1. CDR1 and CDR2 (germline): SGHRS, YFSETQ. Unmatched junction bases numbered 14, after V lost 0 bases and J lost 3 bases. The length of the CDR3 is 18 residues. The chain's CDR3 is CASSLDPTGVVGHTEAFF. The CDR3 DNA sequence: TGCGCCAGCAGCTTGGACCCAACAGGGGTGGTGGGGCACACTGAAGCTTTCTTT.

CDR3 amino acids: CASSSWTADTQYF. In DNA form, the CDR3 reads TGTGCCAGCAGCTCGTGGACAGCAGATACGCAGTATTTT. V and J are TRBV7-3 and TRBJ2-3; possible D gene TRBD1, 6 bases. V lost 4 bases and J 4 bases, leaving 9 bases between the germline ends. This CDR3 is 13 amino acids long. Germline CDR1 SGHTA, CDR2 FQGTGA. Full variable domain (outside the CDR3, taken from reference TRBV7-3 and TRBJ2-3): GAGVSQTPSNKVTEKGKYVELRCDPISGHTALYWYRQSLGQGPEFLIYFQGTGAADDSGLPNDRFFAVRPEGSVSTLKIQRTERGDSAVYLCASSSWTADTQYFGPGTRLTVL.

V and J are TRBV7-2 and TRBJ2-1; 16 nucleotides line up with TRBD2. With 5 bases clipped from V and 10 bases from J, the junction kept 8 bases outside the gene matches. Germline V gives CDR1 SGHTA, CDR2 FQGNSA. The length of the CDR3 is 16 residues. The CDR3 bases are TGTGCCAGCAGCCCTGGGACTAGCGGGAGGGCCAGGGAGCAGTTCTTC. Its protein is CASSPGTSGRAREQFF.

The chain links TRBV28 to TRBJ2-3; 9 nucleotides align to TRBD2. This CDR3 contains 20 residues. The V and J ends lost 3 bases and 0 bases, in that order; junction bases with no gene match: 16. Germline V gene sequence: CDR1 MDHEN, CDR2 SYDVKM. The CDR3 DNA is TGTGCCAGCAGTTTTCGGCCACCGGTAGCGGGAGAGGGGAGCACAGATACGCAGTATTTT. Translation: CASSFRPPVAGEGSTDTQYF. The whole variable domain, remainder taken from reference TRBV28 and TRBJ2-3, is DVKVTQSSRYLVKRTGEKVFLECVQDMDHENMFWYRQDPGLGLRLIYFSYDVKMKEKGDIPEGYSVSREKKERFSLILESASTNQTSMYLCASSFRPPVAGEGSTDTQYFGPGTRLTVL.

About this clone itself: At the DNA level, this CDR3 is encoded by other sequences in the same sample as well. J is TRBJ1-1 and V is TRBV9; 7 positions match TRBD1. CDR3 length: 13 amino acids. Unmatched junction bases numbered 0, after V lost 0 bases and J lost 4 bases. Germline loops: CDR1 SGDLS, CDR2 YYNGEE. The CDR3 region has the DNA TGTGCCAGCAGCGTAGACAGGGGCACTGAAGCTTTCTTT. It specifies CASSVDRGTEAFF.

The rearrangement uses TRBV6-1 and TRBJ2-7, with TRBD1 as a possible D gene (6 bases). Trimming removed 4 bases from V and 5 bases from J, with 9 bases in between. Germline V lookup: CDR1 MNHNS, CDR2 SASEGT. CDR3 length equals 12 residues. In nucleotides, the CDR3 is TGTGCCAGCAGTGTTCACAGGGACGAGCAGTACTTC. Its translation is CASSVHRDEQYF.

The chain carries TRBV9 and TRBJ2-2, with D possibly being TRBD1 (6 bases). The CDR3 loop spans 16 amino acids. V gave up 5 bases and J gave up 0 bases, with 14 bases separating them. Germline loops: CDR1 SGDLS, CDR2 YYNGEE. CDR3 in amino acids: CASRADRTTNTGELFF. CDR3 coding DNA: TGTGCCAGCAGGGCCGACAGGACAACGAACACCGGGGAGCTGTTTTTT.

The V and J genes are TRBV27 and TRBJ2-3, with 10 bases fitting TRBD1. The germline CDR1 and CDR2 sequences are MNHEY and SMNVEV (reference sequence). The trim removed 6 bases at V and 2 bases at J, leaving 5 bases unmatched. This CDR3 spans 15 amino acids. The CDR3 nucleotides read TGTGCCAGCAGCCCCGGGACAGGGGCCACAGATACGCAGTATTTT. This translates into CASSPGTGATDTQYF.

This clone was counted a few times. This chain joins TRBV27 and TRBJ2-1; D is unclear. Germline V gene data show CDR1 as MNHEY and CDR2 as SMNVEV (reference sequence). There are 12 residues in the CDR3. Trimming removed 6 bases at V and 7 bases at J, with 10 bases between. CDR3 nucleotide sequence: TGTGCCAGCAGCCCTACATGGAATGAGCAGTTCTTC. Amino acids: CASSPTWNEQFF.

This clone was recorded once. The CDR3 sequence: CASSLAASWVTGELFF. In nucleotides, the CDR3 is TGCGCCAGCAGCTTGGCCGCGAGCTGGGTCACCGGGGAGCTGTTTTTT. The chain couples TRBV5-1 to TRBJ2-2, with unresolved D. CDR1 is SGHRS, CDR2 YFSETQ, per germline. This CDR3 comprises 16 residues. Trimming pared 0 bases from V and 4 bases from J, leaving 13 bases between. The entire variable domain, with the rest obtained from reference TRBV5-1 and TRBJ2-2, is as follows: KAGVTQTPRYLIKTRGQQVTLSCSPISGHRSVSWYQQTPGQGLQFLFEYFSETQRNKGNFPGRFSGRQFSNSRSEMNVSTLELGDSALYLCASSLAASWVTGELFFGEGSRLTVL.

V gene TRBV10-3 combines with J gene TRBJ1-3; tentative D call: TRBD1 (6 bases). Germline CDR1 reads ENHRY; CDR2 reads SYGVKD. This CDR3 region has 13 residues. V lost 3 bases and J lost 6, with 9 bases in between. CDR3 loop: CAISDRGENTIYF. The CDR3 DNA reads as TGTGCCATCAGTGACAGGGGAGAAAACACCATATATTTT.

The chain combines TRBV4-3 with TRBJ2-7; TRBD2 might be the D (6 bases). This CDR3 has 14 residues. Looked up from germline, CDR1 is LGHNA and CDR2 is YSLEER. The germline V and J ends were trimmed by 1 base and 2 bases, with 9 bases remaining between them. In nucleotides, the CDR3 is TGCGCCAGCAGCCAAGTCGGGGGAACCTACGAGCAGTACTTC. Protein sequence: CASSQVGGTYEQYF.

The chain couples TRBV5-6 to TRBJ2-7; tentatively, D is TRBD2 (5 bases). Trimming took 4 bases from V and 2 from J, leaving 7 bases between them. The CDR3 has 12 amino acids. CDR1 is SGHDT and CDR2 is YYEEEE in the germline V gene. Here the CDR3 reads CASSAGAYEQYF. The CDR3 DNA follows: TGTGCCAGCAGCGCCGGGGCCTACGAGCAGTACTTC.

V gene TRBV15 combines with J gene TRBJ1-5; 8 bases line up with TRBD1. J lost 4 bases, V lost 4 bases, and 3 bases had no gene match. The germline V gene has CDR1 LNHNV and CDR2 YYDKDF (reference sequence). This CDR3 comprises 14 residues. This chain's CDR3 is CATSTRGRNQPQHF. For the CDR3, the DNA is TGTGCCACCAGCACCAGGGGGCGGAATCAGCCCCAGCATTTT.

The rearrangement uses TRBV2 and TRBJ1-2; 8 bases fit TRBD1. The CDR3 extends over 15 amino acids. Germline trimming cut 7 bases from V and 5 bases from J; bases unmatched to any gene: 12. Germline V gene sequence: CDR1 SNHLY, CDR2 FYNNEI. CDR3 sequence: CASTGQGPPSYGYTF. Here the CDR3 DNA reads TGTGCCAGCACCGGACAGGGTCCTCCTTCTTATGGCTACACCTTC.

Only a few counts were recorded for this clone. The rearrangement joins TRBV29-1 to TRBJ1-1, with 10 nucleotides matching TRBD1. This CDR3 is built from 12 residues. The V gene end was trimmed by 7 bases and the J gene end by 5 bases; junction bases not matched to a gene: 4. CDR1 is SQVTM, CDR2 ANQGSEA, per germline. This chain's CDR3 is CSDWDRGTEAFF. The DNA of the CDR3 is TGCAGCGACTGGGACAGGGGAACTGAAGCTTTCTTT.